This TCR beta chain comes out of a study of response to subunit inactivated influenza vaccine. One entry per CDR3 protein results from TCRdb running MiXCR on the RT-PCR reads. Seen here are roughly 790,000 distinct CDR3 sequences, around 21% observed once, and the top ten hold roughly a tenth. Germline V gene data show CDR1 as MDHEN and CDR2 as SYDVKM. Trimming removed 2 bases from V and 1 base from J; junction bases left unmatched: 8. The CDR3 consists of 18 residues. This clonotype has a handful of counts. The antigen remains unidentified. The study's findings and limits: Each seasonal influenza vaccination, the authors suggested, recruits few new T cells.

The TCR originated in a man between 50 and 59 years old who received an inactivated influenza vaccine. Sequencing used PBMCs from blood, obtained 4 to 6 days after vaccination. The chain joins TRBV28 to TRBJ2-3; 11 nucleotides align to TRBD2. CDR3 DNA sequence: TGTGCCAGCAGTTTAGGGGCTAGCGGGAGGTTGGGCACAGATACGCAGTATTTT. Translation: CASSLGASGRLGTDTQYF.